One and the same sample provided the 29 T cell receptor beta chains below, sequenced in a study of blood T cell repertoires in COVID-19. Libraries were prepared by immunoSEQ multiplex PCR; TCRdb keeps only in-frame clonotypes and omits some of them. This table has 35,000 to 45,000 clones, around four fifths appearing once. Source material: peripheral blood. These receptor sequences come from a man between 70 and 80 years old with acute or convalescent COVID-19.

The gene calls are TRBV24-1 and TRBJ2-2, with D tentatively TRBD1 (5 bases). The CDR3 totals 13 residues. V was pared by 10 bases and J by 1 base, with 9 bases between. Germline V gene sequence: CDR1 KGHDR, CDR2 SFDVKD. The CDR3 sequence: CATSQGNTGELFF. The CDR3 DNA reads TGTGCCACGTCCCAGGGGAACACCGGGGAGCTGTTTTTT.

The rearrangement links TRBV9 to TRBJ2-1, with a weak D call TRBD2 (5 bases). The CDR3 covers 16 residues. In germline, CDR1 is SGDLS, CDR2 YYNGEE. The V gene lost 4 bases and the J gene lost 0 bases, with 14 bases spanning the gap. In nucleotides, the CDR3 is TGTGCCAGCAGCCTAAACAGCGGTCGCTCCTACAATGAGCAGTTCTTC. This sequence encodes CASSLNSGRSYNEQFF.

The genes are TRBV6-5 and TRBJ1-1; D is undetermined. In germline, CDR1 is MNHEY, CDR2 SVGAGI. This CDR3 contains 13 residues. The V and J ends lost 6 bases and 4 bases respectively, with 12 bases between them. The CDR3: CASRRGLVTEAFF. The CDR3, as DNA: TGTGCCAGCAGACGGGGTTTGGTCACTGAAGCTTTCTTT.

The V gene is TRBV5-4, the J gene TRBJ2-2; tentative D call: TRBD1 (6 bases). The CDR3 totals 16 residues. V was trimmed by 2 bases and J by 1 base, leaving 12 bases between them. Germline V gene lookup returns CDR1 SGHNT and CDR2 YYREEE (reference sequence). The CDR3 DNA follows: TGTGCCAGCAGCTTTTCCAGAGGGGGGAACACCGGGGAGCTGTTTTTT. Protein product: CASSFSRGGNTGELFF.

This chain uses TRBV7-2 with TRBJ1-1; a possible D gene is TRBD1 (6 bases). The ends were cut back, 7 bases at V and 4 bases at J, with 19 bases in the middle. The CDR3 totals 15 residues. The germline V gene encodes CDR1 SGHTA and CDR2 FQGNSA. CDR3 residues: CASKPGRGASTEAFF. In DNA form, the CDR3 reads TGTGCCAGCAAACCGGGGCGGGGGGCGTCCACTGAAGCTTTCTTT.

This rearrangement joins TRBV9 to TRBJ2-3; D is unresolved. From germline, CDR1 is SGDLS and CDR2 YYNGEE. V was pared by 2 bases and J by 5 bases, with 15 bases between. This CDR3 region has 15 residues. The CDR3 reads CASSVYQTPEDTQYF. The CDR3 region has the DNA TGTGCCAGCAGCGTTTATCAGACTCCTGAAGATACGCAGTATTTT.

This clone came up a few times. The chain has TRBV10-1 and TRBJ2-7; TRBD1 is a possible D gene (6 bases). CDR1 and CDR2 from the germline V gene are WNHNN and SYGVQD (reference sequence). CDR3 size: 13 residues. The germline V and J ends were trimmed by 8 bases and 8 bases, with 19 bases remaining between them. The CDR3 DNA follows: TGCGCCAGCGGCAACAGGGAGAGTAGCAAGCAGTACTTC. Its protein is CASGNRESSKQYF.

The chain joins TRBV4-3 to TRBJ1-6, with 9 bases matching TRBD1. J was trimmed by 9 bases and V by 3 bases; bases with no gene match: 3. CDR3 length: 14 amino acids. Germline loops: CDR1 LGHNA, CDR2 YSLEER. CDR3 bases: TGCGCCAGCAGCCATGGGGGACAGGGTTCACCCCTCCACTTT. Translating gives CASSHGGQGSPLHF.

The chain combines TRBV6-2 or TRBV6-3 with TRBJ1-1, with TRBD1 matching 9 bases. There are 12 residues in the CDR3. Germline CDR1 and CDR2: MNHEY and SVGEGT. With 6 bases clipped from V and 7 bases from J, the junction kept 3 bases outside the gene matches. The CDR3 coding sequence is TGTGCCAGCAGCCCGACAGGGGGTGAAGCTTTCTTT. It codes for CASSPTGGEAFF.

V usage is TRBV19 and J usage is TRBJ2-5; a possible D gene is TRBD2 (5 bases). This CDR3 is built from 14 residues. The germline V gene has CDR1 LNHDA and CDR2 SQIVND (reference sequence). The V end lost 4 bases, the J end lost 4 bases, and 13 bases lay between the germline ends. CDR3 DNA: TGTGCCAGTAGTACTCAGGACGGACTAGAGACCCAGTACTTC. Residues: CASSTQDGLETQYF. Full variable domain (rest looked up from reference TRBV19 and TRBJ2-5): DGGITQSPKYLFRKEGQNVTLSCEQNLNHDAMYWYRQDPGQGLRLIYYSQIVNDFQKGDIAEGYSVSREKKESFPLTVTSAQKNPTAFYLCASSTQDGLETQYFGPGTRLLVL.

This clone has just a few counts. The chain employs TRBV19 and TRBJ1-1, with D possibly matching TRBD1 (5 bases). The CDR3 runs to 14 residues. Germline CDR1 reads LNHDA; CDR2 reads SQIVND (reference sequence). The germline V and J ends were trimmed by 3 bases and 7 bases, with 15 bases remaining between them. The CDR3 coding sequence is TGTGCCAGTAGTATGACAGTTGGGGCAATTGAAGCTTTCTTT. Protein product: CASSMTVGAIEAFF.

This clone was observed a few times. This chain joins TRBV27 and TRBJ2-2; 7 bases line up with TRBD1. CDR1 and CDR2 (germline): MNHEY, SMNVEV (reference sequence). CDR3 length: 16 residues. With V trimmed by 6 bases and J by 0 bases, 7 bases remained unmatched. CDR3 nucleotides: TGTGCCAGCAGGGATTCCGACAGGGCGAACACCGGGGAGCTGTTTTTT. Translated: CASRDSDRANTGELFF.

The chain links TRBV5-5 to TRBJ2-7, with no clear D. The germline gives CDR1 SGHKS, CDR2 YYEKEE (reference sequence). The V gene lost 2 bases and the J gene lost 3 bases, with 9 bases spanning the gap. This CDR3 region has 13 residues. CDR3 nucleotides: TGTGCCAGCAGCTTAGACATAGACTACGAGCAGTACTTC. Translation: CASSLDIDYEQYF. Full variable domain (outside the CDR3, taken from reference TRBV5-5 and TRBJ2-7): DAGVTQSPTHLIKTRGQQVTLRCSPISGHKSVSWYQQVLGQGPQFIFQYYEKEERGRGNFPDRFSARQFPNYSSELNVNALLLGDSALYLCASSLDIDYEQYFGPGTRLTVT.

The rearrangement uses TRBV19 and TRBJ2-7, with TRBD1 identical over 9 bases. Germline CDR1 is LNHDA and CDR2 is SQIVND (reference sequence). This CDR3 is built from 13 residues. Trimming removed 7 bases from V and 6 bases from J; junction bases left unmatched: 7. The CDR3 spells CASTPGTGSEQYF. The CDR3 DNA reads as TGTGCCAGTACTCCGGGGACAGGGTCCGAGCAGTACTTC.

This clone was found a few times. The V gene is TRBV30, the J gene TRBJ1-6; TRBD1 might be the D (5 bases). The V gene lost 1 base and the J gene lost 7 bases, with 14 bases spanning the gap. This CDR3 has 15 amino acids. Germline V gives CDR1 GTSNPN, CDR2 SVGIG (reference sequence). CDR3 nucleotides: TGTGCCTGGAGTGAGGGGTCCTTTAACAATTCACCCCTCCACTTT. Its protein is CAWSEGSFNNSPLHF.

The rearrangement links TRBV3-1 (or the pseudogene TRBV3-2) to TRBJ1-4, with unresolved D. From germline, CDR1 is LGHDT and CDR2 YNNKEL (reference sequence). V was cut by 4 bases and J by 8 bases, with 8 bases left in between. The CDR3 is 12 amino acids. The CDR3 spells CASSPLREKLFF. CDR3 in DNA: TGTGCCAGCAGCCCGTTGCGGGAAAAACTGTTTTTT.

The V gene is TRBV6-2 or TRBV6-3, the J gene TRBJ2-1, with 14 bases fitting TRBD2. Germline V CDR1 and CDR2: MNHEY, SVGEGT. CDR3 size: 15 residues. The junction had 9 bases not matched to a gene; V was cut back by 6 bases and J by 11 bases. Here the CDR3 DNA reads TGTGCCAGCAGCCCTGGGACTAGCGGGAGAAATCAGCAGTTCTTC. It codes for CASSPGTSGRNQQFF.

The rearrangement links TRBV7-2 to TRBJ1-2, with TRBD1 matching 9 bases. The CDR3 is 14 amino acids. V lost 6 bases and J lost 6; bases outside the gene matches: 8. Germline lookup yields CDR1 SGHTA and CDR2 FQGNSA. CDR3 DNA: TGTGCCAGCAGACAGCCGGGACAGGGAAATGGCTACACCTTC. Translating it yields CASRQPGQGNGYTF. Full variable domain (outside the CDR3, taken from reference TRBV7-2 and TRBJ1-2): GAGVSQSPSNKVTEKGKDVELRCDPISGHTALYWYRQSLGQGLEFLIYFQGNSAPDKSGLPSDRFSAERTGGSVSTLTIQRTQQEDSAVYLCASRQPGQGNGYTFGSGTRLTVV.

The chain is built from TRBV6-1 and TRBJ2-7, with TRBD1 identical over 9 bases. The ends lost 4 bases at V and 4 bases at J; junction bases unmatched: 11. Looked up from germline, CDR1 is MNHNS and CDR2 is SASEGT. CDR3 length: 16 amino acids. CDR3 DNA sequence: TGTGCCAGCAGTGGCTCCGGGACAGGGTCGGTGTACGAGCAGTACTTC. Translation gives CASSGSGTGSVYEQYF.

The rearrangement links TRBV19 to TRBJ2-6; D may be TRBD2 (5 bases). CDR3 length equals 15 residues. Trimming removed 7 bases at V and 0 bases at J, with 10 bases between. Germline-derived CDR1 and CDR2 are LNHDA and SQIVND (reference sequence). The CDR3 spells CASTSGNSGANVLTF. CDR3 nucleotide sequence: TGTGCCAGTACCTCGGGGAACTCTGGGGCCAACGTCCTGACTTTC.

The chain links TRBV18 to TRBJ1-1; D is possibly TRBD1 (6 bases). Germline V CDR1 and CDR2: KGHSH, LQKENI. The CDR3 sequence is 15 residues long. Trimming took 0 bases from V and 6 from J, leaving 14 bases between them. Here the CDR3 DNA reads TGTGCCAGCTCACCACCGTTGGGGGAGGGGGCTGAAGCTTTCTTT. As protein: CASSPPLGEGAEAFF.

The chain carries TRBV30 and TRBJ1-5; maybe TRBD1 (5 bases). V lost 7 bases to trimming and J lost 0 bases, with 13 bases between them. The germline V gene encodes CDR1 GTSNPN and CDR2 SVGIG (reference sequence). This CDR3 has 14 amino acids. The CDR3 DNA sequence: TGTGCCTCAGGATGGGGGGATAGCAATCAGCCCCAGCATTTT. Protein sequence: CASGWGDSNQPQHF.

This rearrangement joins TRBV5-6 to TRBJ2-3; D might be TRBD1 (5 bases). The CDR3 sequence is 17 residues long. Trimming stripped 3 bases from V and 0 bases from J, with 17 bases between. CDR1 SGHDT and CDR2 YYEEEE come from the germline V gene. CDR3 DNA: TGTGCCAGCAGCTGGGAACTGACAGTAGGCAGCACAGATACGCAGTATTTT. Translated, it gives CASSWELTVGSTDTQYF.

This chain connects TRBV20-1 to TRBJ1-2; perhaps TRBD1 as D (6 bases). This CDR3 has 11 amino acids. V gave up 6 bases and J gave up 8 bases, with 13 bases separating them. In germline, CDR1 is DFQATT, CDR2 SNEGSKA (reference sequence). CDR3 protein: CSALNRDGYTF. CDR3 bases: TGCAGTGCGCTAAACAGGGACGGCTACACCTTC.

The chain links TRBV15 to TRBJ2-7; 8 positions agree with TRBD1. CDR1 and CDR2 from the germline V gene are LNHNV and YYDKDF (reference sequence). The length of the CDR3 is 14 residues. The trim removed 4 bases at V and 3 bases at J, leaving 5 bases unmatched. Here the CDR3 reads CATSTGTGHYEQYF. In nucleotides, the CDR3 is TGTGCCACCAGCACCGGGACAGGCCACTACGAGCAGTACTTC.

The chain couples TRBV20-1 to TRBJ1-1, with D maybe TRBD1 (6 bases). In germline, CDR1 is DFQATT, CDR2 SNEGSKA (reference sequence). The CDR3 is 12 residues long. With 3 bases removed from V and 7 bases from J, the gap between germline ends came to 12 bases. The CDR3 sequence: CSASPGADEAFF. CDR3 in DNA: TGCAGTGCTAGTCCAGGGGCGGATGAAGCTTTCTTT.

This sequence joins TRBV7-2 and TRBJ1-5; D possibly corresponds to TRBD1 (6 bases). The germline V and J ends were trimmed by 6 bases and 11 bases, with 17 bases remaining between them. In germline, CDR1 is SGHTA, CDR2 FQGNSA. The CDR3 contains 13 residues. The CDR3 DNA follows: TGTGCCAGCAGTTCTCAGGACAGCGCTACCCAGCATTTT. As protein: CASSSQDSATQHF. Combining the CDR3 with reference TRBV7-2 and TRBJ1-5 gives the whole variable domain GAGVSQSPSNKVTEKGKDVELRCDPISGHTALYWYRQSLGQGLEFLIYFQGNSAPDKSGLPSDRFSAERTGGSVSTLTIQRTQQEDSAVYLCASSSQDSATQHFGDGTRLSIL.

The chain combines TRBV30 with TRBJ2-1; D unclear. The germline gives CDR1 GTSNPN, CDR2 SVGIG (reference sequence). CDR3 length: 13 amino acids. Trimming stripped 6 bases from V and 6 bases from J, with 15 bases between. The CDR3 DNA reads TGTGCCTGCATCCGGCAGGCGCGCAATGAGCAGTTCTTC. This codes for CACIRQARNEQFF.

The chain employs TRBV27 and TRBJ1-1; the D is unclear. From germline, CDR1 is MNHEY and CDR2 SMNVEV (reference sequence). The CDR3 runs 13 residues. V was shortened by 5 bases and J by 10 bases, with 17 bases between the two germline ends. CDR3: CASSPHSGSGAFF. The DNA of the CDR3 is TGTGCCAGCAGTCCTCACTCAGGAAGCGGAGCTTTCTTT.